These 28 T cell receptor beta chains originate from one sample sequenced in a study of cytomegalovirus exposure and HLA in healthy donors. Primers for the PCR totalled 60 Vbeta and 13 Jbeta. Profiling relied on immunoSEQ multiplex PCR, and the TCRdb table lists in-frame clones only, not all of them. The table records approximately 97,000 clones, about four fifths of them present only once. Sequencing was performed on PBMCs. These receptors originate from a man in his forties in good health and CMV-seropositive.

This clone occurred once. The CDR3 end shows no conserved phenylalanine or tryptophan, and so a read error is likely. The chain is built from TRBV7-9 and TRBJ1-6, with 7 bases identical to TRBD1. The CDR3 covers 15 residues. Trimming cost V 4 bases and J 8 bases; bases outside gene matches: 8. Per the germline V gene, CDR1 is SEHNR and CDR2 is FQNEAQ (reference sequence). CDR3 sequence reads: CASSSAGQKYSPLHL. CDR3 sequence (DNA): TGTGCCAGCAGCTCCGCGGGACAGAAGTATTCACCCCTCCACCTT.

The chain carries TRBV18 and TRBJ2-7; 9 nucleotides line up with TRBD1. CDR1 is KGHSH and CDR2 is LQKENI in the germline V gene. The CDR3 extends over 15 amino acids. J lost 6 bases, V lost 6 bases, and 12 bases had no gene match. For the CDR3, the DNA is TGTGCCAGCTCCCAGCTAATAGGACAGGGGATCGAGCAGTACTTC. It yields the protein CASSQLIGQGIEQYF.

The CDR3 region is CASSDSRDEQYF. CDR3 in DNA: TGCGCCAGCTCGGACAGTCGCGACGAGCAGTACTTC. This rearrangement joins TRBV5-1 to TRBJ2-7; D perhaps matches TRBD1 (6 bases). The germline gives CDR1 SGHRS, CDR2 YFSETQ. There are 12 residues in the CDR3. The V end lost 7 bases, the J end lost 5 bases, and 13 bases lay between the germline ends.

This chain joins TRBV9 and TRBJ2-5, with a possible D match to TRBD1 (6 bases). V shed 1 base and J shed 5 bases, with 9 bases lying between them. Germline V gene sequence: CDR1 SGDLS, CDR2 YYNGEE. The CDR3 contains 13 residues. The CDR3 sequence: CASSVQGWETQYF. CDR3 coding DNA: TGTGCCAGCAGCGTACAGGGGTGGGAGACCCAGTACTTC.

This clone was detected only a few times. The rearrangement joins TRBV11-2 to TRBJ2-1; 7 bases map to TRBD2. Germline CDR1 and CDR2: SGHAT and FQNNGV. CDR3 length: 14 amino acids. With V trimmed by 1 base and J by 7 bases, 4 bases remained unmatched. CDR3 DNA: TGTGCCAGCAGCTTAGGGGGAGGGCGGAATGAGCAGTTCTTC. Its translation is CASSLGGGRNEQFF.

The chain uses TRBV6-5 and TRBJ1-1, with D maybe TRBD1 (6 bases). The V end was cut by 5 bases, the J end by 5 bases, with 18 bases between. The germline gives CDR1 MNHEY, CDR2 SVGAGI. CDR3 size: 15 residues. The CDR3 loop reads CASSLQQGSWTEAFF. The DNA of the CDR3 is TGTGCCAGCAGTCTGCAACAGGGATCATGGACTGAAGCTTTCTTT.

Of note for this clone: Germline is not matched at one junction end, which may reflect a read error. The rearrangement joins TRBV6-1 to TRBJ2-6; D remains unclear. Germline CDR1 is MNHNS and CDR2 is SASEGT. The CDR3 length is 12 residues. CDR3 amino acids: CASRMIANGLTF. CDR3 DNA sequence: TGTGCCAGCAGGATGATCGCCAACGGCCTGACTTTC.

This clone has a handful of counts. This chain joins TRBV10-1 and TRBJ2-3; 12 bases agree with TRBD1. The CDR3 length is 15 residues. Trimming removed 3 bases from V and 6 bases from J; junction bases left unmatched: 4. The V gene's germline CDR1 is WNHNN and CDR2 SYGVQD (reference sequence). This CDR3 reads CASSESGQGADTQYF. The DNA for the CDR3 is TGCGCCAGCAGTGAATCGGGACAGGGGGCTGATACGCAGTATTTT.

This clone was observed a single time. A read error may produce the germline difference seen at one junction end. CDR3 amino acids: CASSSGTEDYGYTF. CDR3 bases: TGTGCCAGCAGCTCCGGGACAGAGGACTATGGCTACACCTTC. The J gene is TRBJ1-2, the V gene TRBV5-1; 7 bases line up with TRBD1. Germline assignment: CDR1 SGHRS and CDR2 YFSETQ. CDR3 length: 14 residues.

The rearrangement uses TRBV5-4 and TRBJ1-1, with 8 bases lining up with TRBD1. Germline V gives CDR1 SGHNT, CDR2 YYREEE (reference sequence). V lost 5 bases and J lost 3; bases outside the gene matches: 3. The CDR3 spans 13 residues. CDR3 DNA: TGTGCCAGCAGTCTGGACAGGGACACTGAAGCTTTCTTT. Translation: CASSLDRDTEAFF.

J is TRBJ2-2 and V is TRBV27; 9 bases line up with TRBD1. CDR1 is MNHEY, CDR2 SMNVEV, per germline (reference sequence). This CDR3 comprises 14 residues. After removal of 10 bases from V and 5 bases from J, the junction contained 8 bases not matched to a gene. In DNA form, the CDR3 reads TGTGCCATCAAACAGGGGGCGAGTACCGGGGAGCTGTTTTTT. Translation gives CAIKQGASTGELFF.

The chain combines TRBV5-5 with TRBJ1-5; D unclear. The CDR3 is made up of 13 amino acids. Germline V gene sequence: CDR1 SGHKS, CDR2 YYEKEE (reference sequence). With 1 base removed from V and 6 bases from J, the gap between germline ends came to 8 bases. CDR3 DNA sequence: TGTGCCAGCAGCTTGACAACTAGTCAGCCCCAGCATTTT. Its protein product is CASSLTTSQPQHF.

The chain couples TRBV11-2 to TRBJ2-5; TRBD2 matches at 14 bases. After removal of 3 bases from V and 4 bases from J, the junction contained 4 bases not matched to a gene. The CDR3 totals 16 residues. From germline, CDR1 is SGHAT and CDR2 FQNNGV. CDR3 coding DNA: TGTGCCAGCAGCTTGACTAGCGGGAGGGTGGGAGAGACCCAGTACTTC. This sequence encodes CASSLTSGRVGETQYF.

CDR3 sequence: CASSKEVGEGETQYF. CDR3 DNA: TGTGCCAGCAGCAAAGAAGTAGGGGAAGGGGAGACCCAGTACTTC. The chain has TRBV21-1 and TRBJ2-5; TRBD1, the D gene given by the table, was not confirmed from the DNA. TRBV21-1 is annotated as a pseudogene. The CDR3 has 15 amino acids.

The chain combines TRBV7-9 with TRBJ2-7; D might be TRBD2 (6 bases). CDR1 is SEHNR, CDR2 FQNEAQ, per germline (reference sequence). Deletions cut 3 bases from V and 0 bases from J, with 15 bases between. The CDR3 spans 16 residues. DNA for the CDR3: TGTGCCAGCAGCTTCGCCGGGGGAGTCAGCTCCTACGAGCAGTACTTC. Protein sequence: CASSFAGGVSSYEQYF.

The rearrangement uses TRBV6-1 and TRBJ2-2; 7 bases match TRBD1. With V trimmed by 5 bases and J by 3 bases, 6 bases remained unmatched. The CDR3 length is 15 residues. Germline V gives CDR1 MNHNS, CDR2 SASEGT. The CDR3 region is CASSPRDSYTGELFF. In nucleotides, the CDR3 is TGTGCCAGCAGTCCCAGGGACAGCTACACCGGGGAGCTGTTTTTT.

The rearrangement uses TRBV27 and TRBJ1-6, with no clear D. Trimming removed 6 bases at V and 0 bases at J, with 12 bases between. Looked up from germline, CDR1 is MNHEY and CDR2 is SMNVEV (reference sequence). This CDR3 contains 16 residues. The CDR3 DNA is TGTGCCAGCAGGGCGGAAGGGAGCTCCTATAATTCACCCCTCCACTTT. Translating it yields CASRAEGSSYNSPLHF.

The chain recombines TRBV5-1 with TRBJ1-1, with unresolved D. Trimming stripped 2 bases from V and 0 bases from J, with 11 bases between. CDR3 size: 15 residues. CDR1 and CDR2 (germline): SGHRS, YFSETQ. CDR3: CASSFVDTLNTEAFF. In DNA form, the CDR3 reads TGCGCCAGCAGCTTCGTAGACACCCTGAACACTGAAGCTTTCTTT.

This clone has more than one count but fewer than ten. The chain combines TRBV6-1 with TRBJ2-1; 7 bases align to TRBD1. The CDR3 spans 13 residues. The V and J ends lost 3 bases and 7 bases, in that order; junction bases with no gene match: 3. The germline gives CDR1 MNHNS, CDR2 SASEGT. The CDR3: CASSENRGNEQFF. CDR3 sequence (DNA): TGTGCCAGCAGTGAGAACAGGGGAAATGAGCAGTTCTTC.

The table lists this clone with a count of one. The chain has TRBV10-3 and TRBJ2-5, with 10 nucleotides matching TRBD2. The trim removed 6 bases at V and 5 bases at J, leaving 6 bases unmatched. The CDR3 has 14 residues. Germline lookup yields CDR1 ENHRY and CDR2 SYGVKD. This chain's CDR3 is CAIRGTSEGETQYF. CDR3 DNA sequence: TGTGCCATCAGGGGGACTAGCGAGGGCGAGACCCAGTACTTC.

Turning to this clone: Compared with germline, one end of the junction differs, possibly owing to a read error. The rearrangement joins TRBV2 to TRBJ2-2, with TRBD1 matching over 9 bases. There are 15 residues in the CDR3. Germline CDR1 and CDR2: SNHLY and FYNNEI. The chain's CDR3 is CAGRGTGTNTRELFF. DNA for the CDR3: TGTGCCGGCAGGGGGACAGGGACGAACACCAGGGAGCTGTTTTTT.

The rearrangement uses TRBV5-4 and TRBJ1-2; possible D gene TRBD1, 6 bases. Trimming took 3 bases from V and 4 from J, leaving 13 bases between them. The CDR3 runs to 14 residues. The germline gives CDR1 SGHNT, CDR2 YYREEE (reference sequence). CDR3 coding DNA: TGTGCCAGCAGCTCTTACAGGGAGGGCTATGGCTACACCTTC. Translating gives CASSSYREGYGYTF.

This clone was picked up a small number of times. The rearrangement joins TRBV15 to TRBJ1-2; possibly TRBD1 for D (6 bases). Trimming took off 2 bases at V and 4 bases at J, with 11 bases between the two ends. The CDR3 sequence is 14 residues long. Germline-derived CDR1 and CDR2 are LNHNV and YYDKDF (reference sequence). CDR3 residues: CATSRIGQIYGYTF. In nucleotides, the CDR3 is TGTGCCACCAGCAGAATTGGACAGATCTATGGCTACACCTTC.

This chain links TRBV6-5 with TRBJ2-7; possibly TRBD2 for D (5 bases). V lost 0 bases and J lost 0, with 12 bases in between. Germline-derived CDR1 and CDR2 are MNHEY and SVGAGI. The CDR3 runs 16 residues. The CDR3 spells CASSYSPAGSSYEQYF. The CDR3, as DNA: TGTGCCAGCAGTTACTCGCCGGCGGGCTCCTCCTACGAGCAGTACTTC.

The J gene is TRBJ2-5, the V gene TRBV29-1; possibly TRBD1 for D (5 bases). The CDR3 sequence is 13 residues long. Trimming removed 5 bases at V and 1 base at J, with 11 bases between. The V gene's germline CDR1 is SQVTM and CDR2 ANQGSEA. CDR3 in amino acids: CSVLGQGQETQYF. The CDR3 nucleotides are TGCAGCGTTCTTGGGCAGGGCCAAGAGACCCAGTACTTC.

The chain recombines TRBV7-9 with TRBJ2-6; D not certain. Deletions cut 2 bases from V and 2 bases from J, with 7 bases between. This CDR3 is 15 amino acids long. The V gene's germline CDR1 is SEHNR and CDR2 FQNEAQ (reference sequence). CDR3 sequence (DNA): TGTGCCAGCAGCTTAACAGCCGCTGGGGCCAACGTCCTGACTTTC. Residues: CASSLTAAGANVLTF.

The chain links TRBV5-1 to TRBJ2-3, with 7 nucleotides matching TRBD1. The V and J ends lost 6 bases and 2 bases, in that order; junction bases with no gene match: 9. In germline, CDR1 is SGHRS, CDR2 YFSETQ. This CDR3 is built from 15 residues. CDR3 DNA: TGCGCCAGCAAAGCCTGGACAGGAGTCACAGATACGCAGTATTTT. It translates to CASKAWTGVTDTQYF.

DNA of the CDR3: TGTGCCAGCAGTCCGATTAGGTCAGGGGGTGAAAAACTGTTTTTT. Protein product: CASSPIRSGGEKLFF. V and J are TRBV27 and TRBJ1-4, with 7 bases lining up with TRBD1. After removal of 5 bases from V and 7 bases from J, the junction contained 10 bases not matched to a gene. This CDR3 has 15 amino acids. Germline loops: CDR1 MNHEY, CDR2 SMNVEV (reference sequence).